This section outlines one TCR beta chain sequence together with its context. Germline V gene data show CDR1 as MNHEY and CDR2 as SVGEGT. Trimming removed 0 bases from V and 7 bases from J, with 6 bases in between. The CDR3 loop spans 13 amino acids. Produced via immunoSEQ multiplex PCR; TCRdb's table is partial and in-frame only. The data contain around 120,000 clones, roughly 88% of them seen just once; the ten biggest clones take up approximately 4%. The data belong to a study of T cell responses to AZD1222 COVID-19 vaccine. The rearrangement uses TRBV6-2 or TRBV6-3 and TRBJ2-2; D not certain. The specimen comprised peripheral blood, sampled on day 0 of MenACWY control vaccination. The sequence was obtained from an adult in good health. The CDR3 region is CASSYSVRGELFF. CDR3 nucleotide sequence: TGTGCCAGCAGTTACTCTGTTCGCGGGGAGCTGTTTTTT.